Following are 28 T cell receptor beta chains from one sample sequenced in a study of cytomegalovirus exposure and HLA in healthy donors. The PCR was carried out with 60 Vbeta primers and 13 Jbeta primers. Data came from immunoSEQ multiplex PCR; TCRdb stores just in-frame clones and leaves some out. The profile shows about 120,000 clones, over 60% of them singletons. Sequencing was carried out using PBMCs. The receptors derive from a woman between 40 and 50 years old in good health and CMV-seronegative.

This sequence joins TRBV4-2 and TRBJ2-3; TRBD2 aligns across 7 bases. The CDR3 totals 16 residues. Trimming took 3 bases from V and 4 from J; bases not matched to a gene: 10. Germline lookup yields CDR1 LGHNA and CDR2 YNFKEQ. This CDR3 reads CASSQGTSAEADTQYF. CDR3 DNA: TGTGCCAGCAGCCAGGGAACTAGCGCTGAGGCAGATACGCAGTATTTT.

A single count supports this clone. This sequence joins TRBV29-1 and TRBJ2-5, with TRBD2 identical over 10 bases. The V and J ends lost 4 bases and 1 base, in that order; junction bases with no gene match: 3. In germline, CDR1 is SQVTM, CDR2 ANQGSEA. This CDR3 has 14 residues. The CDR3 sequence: CSVGSSGSQETQYF. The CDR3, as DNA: TGCAGCGTTGGGTCTAGCGGGAGCCAAGAGACCCAGTACTTC.

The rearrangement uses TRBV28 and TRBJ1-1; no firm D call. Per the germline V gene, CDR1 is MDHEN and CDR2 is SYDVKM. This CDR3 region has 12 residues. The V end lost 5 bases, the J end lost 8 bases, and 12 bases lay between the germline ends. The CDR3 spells CASSELGREAFF. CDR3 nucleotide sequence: TGTGCCAGCAGTGAACTGGGCAGGGAAGCTTTCTTT. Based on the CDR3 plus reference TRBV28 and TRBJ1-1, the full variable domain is DVKVTQSSRYLVKRTGEKVFLECVQDMDHENMFWYRQDPGLGLRLIYFSYDVKMKEKGDIPEGYSVSREKKERFSLILESASTNQTSMYLCASSELGREAFFGQGTRLTVV.

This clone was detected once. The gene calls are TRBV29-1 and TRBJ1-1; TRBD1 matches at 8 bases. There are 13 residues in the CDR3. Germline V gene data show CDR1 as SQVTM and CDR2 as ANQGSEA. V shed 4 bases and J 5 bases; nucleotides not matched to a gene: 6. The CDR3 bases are TGCAGCGTTGTTCAGGGGGCGGAAACTGAAGCTTTCTTT. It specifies CSVVQGAETEAFF.

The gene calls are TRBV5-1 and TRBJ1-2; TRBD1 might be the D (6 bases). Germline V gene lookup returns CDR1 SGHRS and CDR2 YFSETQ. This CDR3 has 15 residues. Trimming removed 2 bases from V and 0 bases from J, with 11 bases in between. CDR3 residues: CASSFRTAANYGYTF. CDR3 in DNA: TGCGCCAGCAGCTTTCGGACAGCCGCTAACTATGGCTACACCTTC.

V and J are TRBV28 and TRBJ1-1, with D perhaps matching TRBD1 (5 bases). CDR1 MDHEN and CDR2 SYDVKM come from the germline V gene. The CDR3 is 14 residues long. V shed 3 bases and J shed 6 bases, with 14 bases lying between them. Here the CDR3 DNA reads TGTGCCAGCAGTTTCCCAGGCAGGGCAGCTGAAGCTTTCTTT. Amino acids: CASSFPGRAAEAFF.

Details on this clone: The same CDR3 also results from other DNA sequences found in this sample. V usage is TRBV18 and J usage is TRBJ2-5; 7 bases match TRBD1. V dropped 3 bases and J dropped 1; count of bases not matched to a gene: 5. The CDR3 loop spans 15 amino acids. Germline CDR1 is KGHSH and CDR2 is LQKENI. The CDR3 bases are TGTGCCAGCTCACCTTCGACAGGGACCCAAGAGACCCAGTACTTC. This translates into CASSPSTGTQETQYF.

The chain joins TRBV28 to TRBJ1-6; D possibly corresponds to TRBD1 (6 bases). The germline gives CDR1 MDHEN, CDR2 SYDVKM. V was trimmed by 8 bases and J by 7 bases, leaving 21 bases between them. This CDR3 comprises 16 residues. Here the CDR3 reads CASRVYRGSTNSPLHF. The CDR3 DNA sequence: TGTGCCAGCCGAGTTTATAGGGGGTCAACAAATTCACCCCTCCACTTT.

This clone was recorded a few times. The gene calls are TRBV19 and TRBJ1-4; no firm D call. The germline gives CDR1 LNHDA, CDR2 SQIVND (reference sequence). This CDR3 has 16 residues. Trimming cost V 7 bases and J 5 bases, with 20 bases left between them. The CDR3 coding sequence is TGTGCCAGTACCTCCCCTGCGAGAGGTAGGAATGAAAAACTGTTTTTT. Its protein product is CASTSPARGRNEKLFF.

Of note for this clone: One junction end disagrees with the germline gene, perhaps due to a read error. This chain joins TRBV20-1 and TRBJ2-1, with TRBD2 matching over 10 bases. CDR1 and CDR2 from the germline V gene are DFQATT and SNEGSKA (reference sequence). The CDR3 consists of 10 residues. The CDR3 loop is CSAPAGGLIF. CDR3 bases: TGCAGTGCCCCAGCGGGGGGGTTGATCTTC.

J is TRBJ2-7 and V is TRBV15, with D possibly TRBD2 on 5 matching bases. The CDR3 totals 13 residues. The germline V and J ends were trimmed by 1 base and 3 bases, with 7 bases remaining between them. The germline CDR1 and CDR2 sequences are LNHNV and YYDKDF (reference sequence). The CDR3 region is CATSRVRGYEQYF. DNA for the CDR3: TGTGCCACCAGCAGAGTTCGGGGCTACGAGCAGTACTTC.

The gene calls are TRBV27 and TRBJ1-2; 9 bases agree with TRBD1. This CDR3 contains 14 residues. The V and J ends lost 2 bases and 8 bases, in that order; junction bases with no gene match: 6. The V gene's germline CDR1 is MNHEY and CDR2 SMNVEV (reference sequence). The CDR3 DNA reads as TGTGCCAGCAGTTTAAGGGACAGGGATGGCGGCTACACCTTC. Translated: CASSLRDRDGGYTF.

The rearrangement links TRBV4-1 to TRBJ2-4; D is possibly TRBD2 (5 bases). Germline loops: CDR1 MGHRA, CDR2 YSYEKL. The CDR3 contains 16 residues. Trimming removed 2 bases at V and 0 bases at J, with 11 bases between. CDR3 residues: CASSQLGLLAKNIQYF. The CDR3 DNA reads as TGCGCCAGCAGCCAACTCGGACTGCTAGCCAAAAACATTCAGTACTTC.

CDR3 nucleotides: TGCGCCAGCAGCTTCCGCGGATACTACAATGAGCAGTTCTTC. Translating gives CASSFRGYYNEQFF. V and J are TRBV5-1 and TRBJ2-1; D gene uncertain. V was pared by 2 bases and J by 3 bases, with 9 bases between. The CDR3 totals 14 residues. Germline V lookup: CDR1 SGHRS, CDR2 YFSETQ.

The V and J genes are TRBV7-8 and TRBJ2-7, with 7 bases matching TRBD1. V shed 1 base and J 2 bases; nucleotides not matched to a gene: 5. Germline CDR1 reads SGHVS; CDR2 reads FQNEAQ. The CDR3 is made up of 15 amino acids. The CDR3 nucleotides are TGTGCCAGCAGCTTAGTTCCTGACAGGGCCTACGAGCAGTACTTC. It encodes CASSLVPDRAYEQYF.

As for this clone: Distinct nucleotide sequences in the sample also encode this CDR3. The CDR3 nucleotides read TGTGCCATCAGTGGAGGGACAGGGCCTAATGAAAAACTGTTTTTT. It yields the protein CAISGGTGPNEKLFF. The chain couples TRBV10-3 to TRBJ1-4; 9 bases match TRBD1. Germline lookup yields CDR1 ENHRY and CDR2 SYGVKD. The CDR3 is 15 amino acids. Unmatched junction bases numbered 3, after V lost 4 bases and J lost 3 bases.

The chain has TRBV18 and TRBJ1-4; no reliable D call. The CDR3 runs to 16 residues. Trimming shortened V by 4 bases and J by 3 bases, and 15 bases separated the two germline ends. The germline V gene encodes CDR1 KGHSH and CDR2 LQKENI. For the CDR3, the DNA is TGTGCCAGCTCACGGCAGGCCAGGAAGGCTAATGAAAAACTGTTTTTT. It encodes CASSRQARKANEKLFF. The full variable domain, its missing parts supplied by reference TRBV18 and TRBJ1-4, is NAGVMQNPRHLVRRRGQEARLRCSPMKGHSHVYWYRQLPEEGLKFMVYLQKENIIDESGMPKERFSAEFPKEGPSILRIQQVVRGDSAAYFCASSRQARKANEKLFFGSGTQLSVL.

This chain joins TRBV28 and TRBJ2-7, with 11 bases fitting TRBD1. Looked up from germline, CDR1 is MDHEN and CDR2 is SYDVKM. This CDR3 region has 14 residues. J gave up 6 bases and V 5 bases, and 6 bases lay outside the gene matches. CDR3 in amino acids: CASSVDRGRTEQYF. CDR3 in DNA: TGTGCCAGCAGTGTGGACAGGGGGCGGACCGAGCAGTACTTC.

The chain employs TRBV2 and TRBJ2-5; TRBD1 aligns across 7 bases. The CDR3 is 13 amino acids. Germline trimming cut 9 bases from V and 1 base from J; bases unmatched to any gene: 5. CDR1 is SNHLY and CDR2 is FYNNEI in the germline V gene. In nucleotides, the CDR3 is TGTGCCAGTACGGGACAGCCCCAAGAGACCCAGTACTTC. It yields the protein CASTGQPQETQYF.

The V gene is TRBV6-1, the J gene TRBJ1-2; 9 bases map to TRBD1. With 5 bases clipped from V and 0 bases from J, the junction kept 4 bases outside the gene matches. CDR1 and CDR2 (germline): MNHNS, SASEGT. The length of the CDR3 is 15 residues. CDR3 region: CASSHRQGANYGYTF. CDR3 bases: TGTGCCAGCAGTCACCGACAGGGGGCTAACTATGGCTACACCTTC.

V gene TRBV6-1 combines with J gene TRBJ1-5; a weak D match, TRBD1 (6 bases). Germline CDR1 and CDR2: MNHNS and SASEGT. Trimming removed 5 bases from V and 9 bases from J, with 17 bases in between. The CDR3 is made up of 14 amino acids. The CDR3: CASSLGALSGPQHF. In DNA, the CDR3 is TGTGCCAGCAGTTTGGGGGCCCTTTCGGGGCCCCAGCATTTT.

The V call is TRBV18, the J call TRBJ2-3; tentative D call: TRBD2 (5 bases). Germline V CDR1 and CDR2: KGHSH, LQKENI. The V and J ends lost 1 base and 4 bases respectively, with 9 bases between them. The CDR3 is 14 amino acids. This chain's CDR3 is CASSPREQPDTQYF. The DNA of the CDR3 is TGTGCCAGCTCACCACGGGAGCAACCAGATACGCAGTATTTT.

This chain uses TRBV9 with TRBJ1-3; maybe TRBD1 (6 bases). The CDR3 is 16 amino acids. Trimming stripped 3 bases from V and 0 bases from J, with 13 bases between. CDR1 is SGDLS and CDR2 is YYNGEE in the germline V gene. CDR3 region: CASSAPPGDSGNTIYF. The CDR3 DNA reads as TGTGCCAGCAGCGCTCCCCCAGGGGACTCTGGAAACACCATATATTTT.

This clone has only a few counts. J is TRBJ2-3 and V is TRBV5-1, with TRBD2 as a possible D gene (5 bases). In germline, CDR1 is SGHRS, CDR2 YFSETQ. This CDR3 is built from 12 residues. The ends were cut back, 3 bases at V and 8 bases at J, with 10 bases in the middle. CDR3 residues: CASSYQGGTQYF. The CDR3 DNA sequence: TGCGCCAGCAGCTACCAAGGAGGTACGCAGTATTTT. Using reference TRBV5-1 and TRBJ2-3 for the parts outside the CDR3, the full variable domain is KAGVTQTPRYLIKTRGQQVTLSCSPISGHRSVSWYQQTPGQGLQFLFEYFSETQRNKGNFPGRFSGRQFSNSRSEMNVSTLELGDSALYLCASSYQGGTQYFGPGTRLTVL.

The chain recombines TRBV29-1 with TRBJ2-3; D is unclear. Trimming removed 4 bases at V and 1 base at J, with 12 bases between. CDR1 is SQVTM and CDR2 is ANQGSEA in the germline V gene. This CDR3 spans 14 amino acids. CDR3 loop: CSVGMVTGTDTQYF. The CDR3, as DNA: TGCAGCGTTGGTATGGTAACTGGCACAGATACGCAGTATTTT.

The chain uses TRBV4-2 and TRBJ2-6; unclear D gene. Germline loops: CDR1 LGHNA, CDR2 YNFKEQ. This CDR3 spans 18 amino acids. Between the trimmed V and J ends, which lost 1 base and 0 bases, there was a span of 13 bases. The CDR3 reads CASSQAGALSSGANVLTF. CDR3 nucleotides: TGTGCCAGCAGCCAAGCAGGTGCTCTCTCCTCTGGGGCCAACGTCCTGACTTTC.

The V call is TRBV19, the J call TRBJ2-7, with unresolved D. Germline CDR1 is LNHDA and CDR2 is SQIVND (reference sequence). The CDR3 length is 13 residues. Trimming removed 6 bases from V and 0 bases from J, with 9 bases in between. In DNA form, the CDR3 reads TGTGCCAGTAGACTTGACAACTCCTACGAGCAGTACTTC. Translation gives CASRLDNSYEQYF.

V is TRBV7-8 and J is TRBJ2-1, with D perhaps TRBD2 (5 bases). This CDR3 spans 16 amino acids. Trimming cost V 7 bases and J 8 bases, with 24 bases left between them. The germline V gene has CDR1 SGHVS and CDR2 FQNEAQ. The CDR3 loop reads CASTPRRGSRYDEQFF. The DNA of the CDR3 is TGTGCCAGCACCCCCCGTCGGGGATCCAGGTACGATGAGCAGTTCTTC.